Listed below are T cell receptor beta chains from one sample, sequenced in a study of human T cells and chemical hapten exposure. Via MiXCR, TCRdb re-called the RACE reads, giving one row per CDR3 protein. The sample holds fewer than 85,000 distinct CDR3 sequences, around 10% seen once. Sequencing used whole blood, obtained in connection with sensitization to the hapten diphenylcyclopropenone (DPC). Every receptor here comes from a man between 18 and 29 years old with alopecia areata. Some clones in this sample may be carry-over from other donors' samples. Each CDR3 is given with its conserved first and last residue. A D gene is named only where the DNA matches it firmly. Clone size is not always given. Where it is, it says once, few, many or a class for expanded clones.

clone_size,v_call,d_call,j_call,cdr3_nt,cdr3_aa
.,TRBV14,.,TRBJ1-6,TGTGCCAGCAGCCAAGTGGCAGCTAATTCACCCCTCCACTTT,CASSQVAANSPLHF
few,TRBV4-3,.,TRBJ1-1,TGCGCCAGCAGCCAGGAGGGGAACAGCCTGAACACTGAAGCTTTCTTT,CASSQEGNSLNTEAFF
few,TRBV7-2,TRBD2,TRBJ2-3,TGTGCCAGCAACAGAGTAGGACTAGCTCCTGGCAGTCGCACAGATACGCAGTATTTT,CASNRVGLAPGSRTDTQYF
many,TRBV20-1,.,TRBJ1-3,TGCAGTGCTAGTATTTCCGGGGCAGGAAACACCATATATTTT,CSASISGAGNTIYF
many,TRBV18,.,TRBJ2-4,TGTGCCAGCTCACCCAAAGGGGAGGGGGCACGGAACATTCAGTACTTC,CASSPKGEGARNIQYF
many,TRBV7-6,.,TRBJ2-3,TGTGCCAGCAGTACTCTAAACACAGATACGCAGTATTTT,CASSTLNTDTQYF
few,TRBV19,.,TRBJ2-5,TGTGCCAGTAGTCCCACAGGGGAGGTCGGAGAAGAGACCCAGTACTTC,CASSPTGEVGEETQYF
.,TRBV9,.,TRBJ1-1,TGTGCCAGCAGCGTAACCGGGGCCGTGAACACTGAAGCTTTCTTT,CASSVTGAVNTEAFF
many,TRBV2,TRBD1,TRBJ1-6,TGTGCCAGCAGTGAAGGGGGGACAGAAAATTCACCCCTCCACTTT,CASSEGGTENSPLHF
few,TRBV21-1,.,TRBJ1-2,TGTGCCAGCAGCATGGGGGTCCACTATGGCTACACCTTC,CASSMGVHYGYTF
many,TRBV5-6,TRBD1,TRBJ2-5,TGTGCCAGCAGCTTGGGGACAGGGGCTCCGACCCAGTACTTC,CASSLGTGAPTQYF
.,TRBV4-1,.,TRBJ1-5,TGCGCCAGCAGCCAAGATGGGCTCAATCAGCCCCAGCATTTT,CASSQDGLNQPQHF
few,TRBV4-2,.,TRBJ1-1,TGTGCCAGCAGCCAAGATGAGGAGAACACTGAAGCTTTCTTT,CASSQDEENTEAFF
many,TRBV12-3/TRBV12-4,.,TRBJ2-2,TGTGCCAGCAGCCCTCGACGGTCCGCCGGGGAGCTGTTTTTT,CASSPRRSAGELFF
.,TRBV28,.,TRBJ1-1,TGTGCCAGTTCAGACAGGAGGTGGTTGAACACTGAAGCTTTCTTT,CASSDRRWLNTEAFF
many,TRBV12-3/TRBV12-4,TRBD2,TRBJ2-5,TGTGCCAGCAGAGCGGGGCCCCGGGAGACCCAGTACTTC,CASRAGPRETQYF
many,TRBV7-9,.,TRBJ2-4,TGTGCCAGCAGCTGGACCGGGGTAGCCAAAAACATTCAGTACTTC,CASSWTGVAKNIQYF